This T cell receptor beta chain appears in the sequencing data of a study of T cell responses to AZD1222 COVID-19 vaccine. Points from the study as a whole: Most donors were white British, females outnumbered males, and clonal diversity was possibly underestimated. Epitopes outside B.1.351 and B.1.1.7 mutated regions reportedly drew nearly half of spike TCRs. Only a handful of AZD1222 recipients, six or seven in all, had baseline seropositivity.

Assay: immunoSEQ multiplex PCR; the TCRdb copy retains only in-frame clones and omits some. The sample has 95,000 to 150,000 clones, around 90% seen once. About this clone: Its antigen is currently unknown.

CDR1 and CDR2 from the germline V gene are SGHVS and FQNEAQ. There are 16 residues in the CDR3. The J segment lost 5 bases and the V segment lost 5 bases, leaving 11 bases of the junction unmatched. Combined were second doses at about 4 or about 12 weeks. The input for sequencing was peripheral blood, taken 28 days after the second AZD1222 dose. The receptor comes from an adult who received the AZD1222 COVID-19 vaccine. The chain employs TRBV7-8 and TRBJ2-1, with TRBD2 matching 8 bases. Written as DNA, the CDR3 is TGTGCCAGCAGCCCCCCTCGGGGCGGGGGGAACAATGAGCAGTTCTTC. Translating gives CASSPPRGGGNNEQFF.